Below, 8 T cell receptor beta chains from the same sample are listed, as sequenced in a study of blood T cell repertoires in COVID-19. This table comes from immunoSEQ multiplex PCR, and its TCRdb copy is limited to in-frame clones, with some not included. The data hold around 250,000 clones, with 80% to 90% observed a single time. Sequencing was done on a sample of PBMCs or T cells enriched from blood (not recorded which). The origin of the receptors is a woman aged 50 to 60 who had recovered from COVID-19.

The chain carries TRBV19 and TRBJ1-4, with D tentatively TRBD1 (5 bases). This CDR3 contains 15 residues. V gave up 6 bases and J gave up 6 bases, with 17 bases separating them. The germline gives CDR1 LNHDA, CDR2 SQIVND (reference sequence). The CDR3 loop is CASRGMGTIYEKLFF. CDR3 nucleotide sequence: TGTGCCAGTAGGGGCATGGGGACTATCTATGAAAAACTGTTTTTT.

The chain has TRBV3-1 (or the pseudogene TRBV3-2) and TRBJ2-2; 12 bases align to TRBD2. V lost 4 bases and J lost 5; bases outside the gene matches: 5. Germline lookup yields CDR1 LGHDT and CDR2 YNNKEL (reference sequence). This CDR3 has 16 amino acids. The CDR3 DNA is TGTGCCAGCAGCCCCTCAGGACTAGCGGGGACCGGGGAGCTGTTTTTT. Translating it yields CASSPSGLAGTGELFF.

The V call is TRBV27, the J call TRBJ2-7; TRBD2 matches at 11 bases. The CDR3 loop spans 14 amino acids. The V gene end was trimmed by 6 bases and the J gene end by 2 bases; junction bases not matched to a gene: 3. Per the germline V gene, CDR1 is MNHEY and CDR2 is SMNVEV (reference sequence). CDR3 bases: TGTGCCAGCAGACTAGCGGGAGAAGCCTACGAGCAGTACTTC. This translates into CASRLAGEAYEQYF.

This clone was seen only once. The rearrangement links TRBV10-3 to TRBJ2-1; TRBD2 is a possible D gene (6 bases). This CDR3 contains 13 residues. Germline CDR1 is ENHRY and CDR2 is SYGVKD. V was pared by 7 bases and J by 5 bases, with 12 bases between. DNA of the CDR3: TGTGCCATCACGGAACTAGCCGACAATGAGCAGTTCTTC. Protein: CAITELADNEQFF.

The chain combines TRBV7-9 with TRBJ1-1; D gene uncertain. V lost 6 bases to trimming and J lost 6 bases, with 11 bases between them. The germline V gene encodes CDR1 SEHNR and CDR2 FQNEAQ (reference sequence). This CDR3 region has 12 residues. The CDR3 DNA follows: TGTGCCAGCAGTTTGAACGGGGCTGAAGCTTTCTTT. It encodes CASSLNGAEAFF.

This clone occurred once. The CDR3 sequence is CASSFRDQETQYF. Written as DNA, the CDR3 is TGTGCCAGCAGTTTCCGAGACCAAGAGACCCAGTACTTC. The rearrangement joins TRBV12-3 or TRBV12-4 to TRBJ2-5; D is ambiguous. V was pared by 3 bases and J by 0 bases, with 5 bases between. The CDR3 consists of 13 residues.

The chain has TRBV19 and TRBJ2-1, with 9 nucleotides matching TRBD2. The CDR3 is 16 residues long. J lost 5 bases, V lost 1 base, and 6 bases had no gene match. CDR1 LNHDA and CDR2 SQIVND come from the germline V gene (reference sequence). CDR3 coding DNA: TGTGCCAGTAGTATAGCCCACAGCGGGAGGAACAATGAGCAGTTCTTC. This encodes CASSIAHSGRNNEQFF. Full variable domain (rest looked up from reference TRBV19 and TRBJ2-1): DGGITQSPKYLFRKEGQNVTLSCEQNLNHDAMYWYRQDPGQGLRLIYYSQIVNDFQKGDIAEGYSVSREKKESFPLTVTSAQKNPTAFYLCASSIAHSGRNNEQFFGPGTRLTVL.

The rearrangement joins TRBV7-2 to TRBJ2-5; 9 nucleotides agree with TRBD2. V gave up 1 base and J gave up 5 bases; unmatched junction bases: 14. Germline CDR1 is SGHTA and CDR2 is FQGNSA. The CDR3 is made up of 18 amino acids. The CDR3 sequence is CASSLGGLSGRTWETQYF. In nucleotides, the CDR3 is TGTGCCAGCAGCTTAGGGGGGCTTAGCGGGAGAACGTGGGAGACCCAGTACTTC.